The sequence of this T cell receptor beta chain was determined in a study of CD8 T cells in ankylosing spondylitis. This CDR3 is 12 amino acids long. V shed 8 bases and J 5 bases; nucleotides not matched to a gene: 2. Germline V gene data show CDR1 as ENHRY and CDR2 as SYGVKD. This clonotype has ten or more counts. What it binds is unknown. A single record per CDR3 protein comes from TCRdb applying MiXCR to the 5' RACE reads. The sample carries fewer than 550,000 distinct CDR3 sequences, about 5.7% recorded once. Whole-study findings and limits: Clones tied to disease were said to be significantly enriched in matched ankylosing spondylitis synovial fluid. Earlier authors reported some of these motif variants in reactive arthritis synovial fluid and blood. A TCR beta motif of 8 or 9 highly homologous variants appeared characteristic of ankylosing spondylitis blood. Disease-linked clones were CD8+ and relatively rare in peripheral blood.

The chain combines TRBV10-3 with TRBJ2-3; TRBD2 agrees at 9 bases. This TCR derives from a male donor with ankylosing spondylitis. Specimen: blood, either unsorted or a sorted T cell fraction (not recorded which). Here the CDR3 reads CAIRAGGDTQYF. DNA for the CDR3: TGTGCCATCCGAGCGGGAGGAGATACGCAGTATTTT.